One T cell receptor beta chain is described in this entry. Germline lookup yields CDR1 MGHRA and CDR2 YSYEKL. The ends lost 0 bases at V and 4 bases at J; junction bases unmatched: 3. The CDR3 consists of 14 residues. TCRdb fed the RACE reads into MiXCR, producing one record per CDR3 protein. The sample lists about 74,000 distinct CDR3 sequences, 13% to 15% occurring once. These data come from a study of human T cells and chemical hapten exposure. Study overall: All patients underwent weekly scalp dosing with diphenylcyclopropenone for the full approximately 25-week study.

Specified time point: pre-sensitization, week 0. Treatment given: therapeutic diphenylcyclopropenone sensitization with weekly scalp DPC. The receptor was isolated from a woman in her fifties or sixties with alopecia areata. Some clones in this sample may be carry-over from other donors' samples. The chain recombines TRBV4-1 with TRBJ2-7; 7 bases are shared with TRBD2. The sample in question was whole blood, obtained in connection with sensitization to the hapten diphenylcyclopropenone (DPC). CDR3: CASSQDGLVYEQYF. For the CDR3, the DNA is TGCGCCAGCAGCCAAGATGGACTAGTTTACGAGCAGTACTTC.